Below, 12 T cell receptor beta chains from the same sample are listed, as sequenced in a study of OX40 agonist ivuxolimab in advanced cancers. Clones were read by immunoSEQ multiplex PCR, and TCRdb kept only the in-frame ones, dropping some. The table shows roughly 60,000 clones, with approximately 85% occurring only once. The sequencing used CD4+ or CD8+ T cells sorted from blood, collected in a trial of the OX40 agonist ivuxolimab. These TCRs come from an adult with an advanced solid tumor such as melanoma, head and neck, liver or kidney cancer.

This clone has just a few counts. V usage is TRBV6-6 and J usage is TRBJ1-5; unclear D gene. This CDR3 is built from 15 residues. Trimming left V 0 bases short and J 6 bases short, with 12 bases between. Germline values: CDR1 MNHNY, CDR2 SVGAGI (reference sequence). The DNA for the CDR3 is TGTGCCAGCAGTTACTCGAGAGTGAAGGGTCAGCCCCAGCATTTT. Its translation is CASSYSRVKGQPQHF.

The CDR3 nucleotides read TGTGCCAGTAGTACGGGGATGAACACTGAAGCTTTCTTT. Translation: CASSTGMNTEAFF. The chain combines TRBV19 with TRBJ1-1; no definite D call. Trimming shortened V by 4 bases and J by 0 bases, and 6 bases separated the two germline ends. This CDR3 comprises 13 residues. Germline V lookup: CDR1 LNHDA, CDR2 SQIVND (reference sequence).

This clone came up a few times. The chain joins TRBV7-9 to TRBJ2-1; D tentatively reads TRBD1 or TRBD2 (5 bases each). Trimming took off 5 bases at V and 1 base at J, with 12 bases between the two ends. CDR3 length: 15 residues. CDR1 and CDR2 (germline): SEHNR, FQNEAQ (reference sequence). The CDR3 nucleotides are TGTGCCAGCAGCGTGACAGCGGCTTCCTACAATGAGCAGTTCTTC. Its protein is CASSVTAASYNEQFF. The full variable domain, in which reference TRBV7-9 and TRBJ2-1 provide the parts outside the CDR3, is DTGVSQNPRHKITKRGQNVTFRCDPISEHNRLYWYRQTLGQGPEFLTYFQNEAQLEKSRLLSDRFSAERPKGSFSTLEIQRTEQGDSAMYLCASSVTAASYNEQFFGPGTRLTVL.

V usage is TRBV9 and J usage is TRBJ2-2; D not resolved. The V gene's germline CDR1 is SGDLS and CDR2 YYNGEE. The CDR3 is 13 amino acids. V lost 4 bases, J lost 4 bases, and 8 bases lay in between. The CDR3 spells CASSTRTTGELFF. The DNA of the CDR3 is TGTGCCAGCAGCACCCGGACCACCGGGGAGCTGTTTTTT.

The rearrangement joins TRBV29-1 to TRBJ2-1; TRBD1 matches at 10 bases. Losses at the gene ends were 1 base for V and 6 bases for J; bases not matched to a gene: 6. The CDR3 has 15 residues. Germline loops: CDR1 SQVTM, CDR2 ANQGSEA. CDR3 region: CSVEARQGAVNEQFF. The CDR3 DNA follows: TGCAGCGTTGAAGCCCGACAGGGGGCCGTCAATGAGCAGTTCTTC.

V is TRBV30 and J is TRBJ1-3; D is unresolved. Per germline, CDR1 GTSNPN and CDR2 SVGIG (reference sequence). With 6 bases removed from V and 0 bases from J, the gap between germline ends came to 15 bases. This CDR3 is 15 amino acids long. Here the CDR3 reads CACTRFAGSGNTIYF. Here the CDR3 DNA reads TGTGCCTGTACCCGGTTCGCCGGCTCTGGAAACACCATATATTTT. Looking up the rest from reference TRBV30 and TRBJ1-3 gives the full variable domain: SQTIHQWPATLVQPVGSPLSLECTVEGTSNPNLYWYRQAAGRGLQLLFYSVGIGQISSEVPQNLSASRPQDRQFILSSKKLLLSDSGFYLCACTRFAGSGNTIYFGEGSWLTVV.

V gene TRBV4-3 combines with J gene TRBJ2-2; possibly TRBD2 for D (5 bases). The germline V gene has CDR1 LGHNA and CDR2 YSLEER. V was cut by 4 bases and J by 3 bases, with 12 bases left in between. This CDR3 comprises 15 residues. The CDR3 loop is CASSRGLADTGELFF. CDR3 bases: TGCGCCAGCAGCCGAGGACTGGCGGACACCGGGGAGCTGTTTTTT.

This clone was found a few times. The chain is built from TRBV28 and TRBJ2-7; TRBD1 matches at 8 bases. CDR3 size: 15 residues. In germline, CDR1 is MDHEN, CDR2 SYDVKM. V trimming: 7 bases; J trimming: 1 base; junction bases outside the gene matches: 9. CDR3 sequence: CASTRDGTGSYEQYF. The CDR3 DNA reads TGTGCCAGCACCCGAGATGGGACAGGTTCCTACGAGCAGTACTTC.

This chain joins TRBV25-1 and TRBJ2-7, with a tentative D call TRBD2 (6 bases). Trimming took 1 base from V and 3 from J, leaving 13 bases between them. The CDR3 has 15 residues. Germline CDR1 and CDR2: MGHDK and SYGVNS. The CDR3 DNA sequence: TGTGCCAGCAGTGAATGGGGCGGGGTAGACTACGAGCAGTACTTC. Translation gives CASSEWGGVDYEQYF.

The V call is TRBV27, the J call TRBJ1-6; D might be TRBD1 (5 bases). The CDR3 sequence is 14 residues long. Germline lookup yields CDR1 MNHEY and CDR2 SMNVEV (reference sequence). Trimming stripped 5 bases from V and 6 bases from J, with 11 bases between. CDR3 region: CASSPGTANSPLHF. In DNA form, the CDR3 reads TGTGCCAGCAGTCCCGGGACGGCTAATTCACCCCTCCACTTT.

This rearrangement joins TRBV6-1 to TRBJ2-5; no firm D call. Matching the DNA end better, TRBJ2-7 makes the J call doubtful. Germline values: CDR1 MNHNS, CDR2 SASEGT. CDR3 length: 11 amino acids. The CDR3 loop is CASSRYYEQYF. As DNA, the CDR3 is TGTGCCAGCAGTCGGTACTACGAGCAGTACTTC.

The CDR3 reads CASRVRGTADTQYF. The DNA for the CDR3 is TGTGCCAGCAGGGTTAGAGGGACCGCAGATACGCAGTATTTT. This rearrangement joins TRBV2 to TRBJ2-3; TRBD1 or TRBD2 may be the D gene (5 bases each). This CDR3 comprises 14 residues. Deletions cut 6 bases from V and 4 bases from J, with 14 bases between. Germline loops: CDR1 SNHLY, CDR2 FYNNEI.